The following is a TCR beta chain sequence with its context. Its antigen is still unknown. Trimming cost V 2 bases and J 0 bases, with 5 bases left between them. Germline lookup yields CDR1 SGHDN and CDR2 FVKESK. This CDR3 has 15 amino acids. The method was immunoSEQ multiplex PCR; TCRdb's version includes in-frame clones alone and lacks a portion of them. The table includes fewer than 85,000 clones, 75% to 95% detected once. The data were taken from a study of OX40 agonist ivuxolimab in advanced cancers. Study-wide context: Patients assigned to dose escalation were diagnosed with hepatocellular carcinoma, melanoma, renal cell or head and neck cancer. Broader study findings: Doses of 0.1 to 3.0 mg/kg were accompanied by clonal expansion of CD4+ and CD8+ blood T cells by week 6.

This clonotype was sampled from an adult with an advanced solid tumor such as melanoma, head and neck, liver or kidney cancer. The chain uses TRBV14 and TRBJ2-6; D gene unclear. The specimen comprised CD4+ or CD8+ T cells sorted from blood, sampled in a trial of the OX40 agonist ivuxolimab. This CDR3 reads CASSQTYSGANVLTF. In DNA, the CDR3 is TGTGCCAGCAGCCAAACCTACTCTGGGGCCAACGTCCTGACTTTC.